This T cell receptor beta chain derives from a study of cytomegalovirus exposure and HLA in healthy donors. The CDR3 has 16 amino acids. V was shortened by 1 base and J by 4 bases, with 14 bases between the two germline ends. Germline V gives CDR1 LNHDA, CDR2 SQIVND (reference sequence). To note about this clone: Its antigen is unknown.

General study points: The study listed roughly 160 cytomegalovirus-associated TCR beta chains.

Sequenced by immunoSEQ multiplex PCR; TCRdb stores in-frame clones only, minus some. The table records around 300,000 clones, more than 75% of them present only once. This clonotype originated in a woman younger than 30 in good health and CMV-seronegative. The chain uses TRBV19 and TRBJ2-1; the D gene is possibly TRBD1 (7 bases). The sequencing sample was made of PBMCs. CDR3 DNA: TGTGCCAGTAGTATAGGCGGGACAGCGATATACAATGAGCAGTTCTTC. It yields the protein CASSIGGTAIYNEQFF.